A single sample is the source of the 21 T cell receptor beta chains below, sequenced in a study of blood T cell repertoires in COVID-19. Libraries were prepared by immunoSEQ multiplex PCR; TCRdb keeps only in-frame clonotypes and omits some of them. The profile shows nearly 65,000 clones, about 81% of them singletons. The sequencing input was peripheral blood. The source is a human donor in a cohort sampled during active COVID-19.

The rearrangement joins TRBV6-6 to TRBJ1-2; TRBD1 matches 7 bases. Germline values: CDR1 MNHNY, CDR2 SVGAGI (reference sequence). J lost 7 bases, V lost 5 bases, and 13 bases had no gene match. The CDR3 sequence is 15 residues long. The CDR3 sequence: CASSHDRERGRGYTF. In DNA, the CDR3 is TGTGCCAGCAGTCATGACAGGGAACGGGGCCGTGGCTACACCTTC.

The CDR3 sequence: CASSQDPGQETQYF. The CDR3 bases are TGTGCCAGCAGCCAAGATCCGGGCCAAGAGACCCAGTACTTC. This chain connects TRBV4-2 to TRBJ2-5; D is uncertain. Germline V CDR1 and CDR2: LGHNA, YNFKEQ. CDR3 length equals 14 residues. The V gene lost 0 bases and the J gene lost 1 base, with 6 bases spanning the gap.

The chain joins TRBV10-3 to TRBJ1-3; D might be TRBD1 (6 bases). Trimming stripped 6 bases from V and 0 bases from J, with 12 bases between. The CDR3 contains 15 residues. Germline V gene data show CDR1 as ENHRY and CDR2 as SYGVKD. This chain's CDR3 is CAISGDRPSGNTIYF. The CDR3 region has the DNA TGTGCCATCAGCGGCGACAGGCCCTCTGGAAACACCATATATTTT.

CDR3 sequence: CASSSRTNNEQFF. The CDR3 nucleotides are TGTGCCAGCAGCTCCAGGACTAATAATGAGCAGTTCTTC. The rearrangement uses TRBV9 and TRBJ2-1, with a weak D call TRBD2 (6 bases). Germline V gene data show CDR1 as SGDLS and CDR2 as YYNGEE. Trimming cost V 4 bases and J 7 bases, with 12 bases left between them. The CDR3 runs to 13 residues.

As DNA, the CDR3 is TGTGCCTGCCGACGGGCAGCGGGGACTGAAGCTTTCTTT. Translated, it gives CACRRAAGTEAFF. This chain connects TRBV30 to TRBJ1-1; D uncertain. CDR3 length equals 13 residues. Germline V gene data show CDR1 as GTSNPN and CDR2 as SVGIG (reference sequence). Trimming removed 6 bases at V and 5 bases at J, with 16 bases between. Looking up the rest from reference TRBV30 and TRBJ1-1 gives the full variable domain: SQTIHQWPATLVQPVGSPLSLECTVEGTSNPNLYWYRQAAGRGLQLLFYSVGIGQISSEVPQNLSASRPQDRQFILSSKKLLLSDSGFYLCACRRAAGTEAFFGQGTRLTVV.

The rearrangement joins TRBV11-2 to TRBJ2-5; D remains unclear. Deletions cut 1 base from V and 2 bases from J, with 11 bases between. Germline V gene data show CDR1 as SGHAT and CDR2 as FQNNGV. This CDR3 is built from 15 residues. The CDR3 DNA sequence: TGTGCCAGCAGCTTAGGGGCCAACCGTCAAGAGACCCAGTACTTC. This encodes CASSLGANRQETQYF.

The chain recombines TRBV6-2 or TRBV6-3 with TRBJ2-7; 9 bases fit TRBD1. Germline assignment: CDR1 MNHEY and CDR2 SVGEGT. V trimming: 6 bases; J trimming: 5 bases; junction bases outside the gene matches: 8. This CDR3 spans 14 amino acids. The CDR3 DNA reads TGTGCCAGCAGCACGGGACAGGGCGCCCACGAGCAGTACTTC. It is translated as CASSTGQGAHEQYF.

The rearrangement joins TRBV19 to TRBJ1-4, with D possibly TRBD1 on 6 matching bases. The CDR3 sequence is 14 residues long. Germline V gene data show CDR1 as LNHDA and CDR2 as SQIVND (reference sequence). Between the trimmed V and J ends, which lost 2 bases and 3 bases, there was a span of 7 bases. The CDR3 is CASSITGSNEKLFF. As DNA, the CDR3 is TGTGCCAGTAGTATAACAGGGTCTAATGAAAAACTGTTTTTT.

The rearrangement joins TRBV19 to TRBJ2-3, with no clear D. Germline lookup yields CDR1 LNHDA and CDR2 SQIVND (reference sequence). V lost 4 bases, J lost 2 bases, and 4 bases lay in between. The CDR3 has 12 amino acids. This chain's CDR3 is CASSTHTDTQYF. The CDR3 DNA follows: TGTGCCAGTAGTACCCACACAGATACGCAGTATTTT.

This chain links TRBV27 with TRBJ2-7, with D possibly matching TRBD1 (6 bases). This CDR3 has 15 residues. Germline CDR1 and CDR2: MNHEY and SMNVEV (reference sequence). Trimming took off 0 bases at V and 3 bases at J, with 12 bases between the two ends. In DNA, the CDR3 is TGTGCCAGCAGTTTATCTGGGCAGGGGCTCTACGAGCAGTACTTC. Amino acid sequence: CASSLSGQGLYEQYF.

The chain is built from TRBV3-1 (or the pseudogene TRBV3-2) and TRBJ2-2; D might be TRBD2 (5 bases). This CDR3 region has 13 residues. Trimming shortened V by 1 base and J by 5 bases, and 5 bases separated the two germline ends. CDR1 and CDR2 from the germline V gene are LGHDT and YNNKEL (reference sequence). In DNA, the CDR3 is TGTGCCAGCAGCCAAGGAGGGACCGGGGAGCTGTTTTTT. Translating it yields CASSQGGTGELFF.

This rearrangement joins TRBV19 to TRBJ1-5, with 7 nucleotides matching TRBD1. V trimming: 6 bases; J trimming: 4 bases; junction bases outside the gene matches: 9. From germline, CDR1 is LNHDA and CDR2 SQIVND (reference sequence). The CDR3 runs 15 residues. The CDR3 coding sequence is TGTGCCAGTAGCGTATTCCGGGACAGTAATCAGCCCCAGCATTTT. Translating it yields CASSVFRDSNQPQHF. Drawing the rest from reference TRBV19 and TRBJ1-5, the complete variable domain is DGGITQSPKYLFRKEGQNVTLSCEQNLNHDAMYWYRQDPGQGLRLIYYSQIVNDFQKGDIAEGYSVSREKKESFPLTVTSAQKNPTAFYLCASSVFRDSNQPQHFGDGTRLSIL.

The CDR3 loop reads CASSFDVGTETYEQYF. The CDR3 region has the DNA TGTGCCAGCAGTTTTGATGTAGGGACAGAAACCTACGAGCAGTACTTC. The rearrangement joins TRBV28 to TRBJ2-7; 7 bases match TRBD1. From germline, CDR1 is MDHEN and CDR2 SYDVKM. CDR3 length: 16 residues. The V and J ends lost 3 bases and 2 bases, in that order; junction bases with no gene match: 10.

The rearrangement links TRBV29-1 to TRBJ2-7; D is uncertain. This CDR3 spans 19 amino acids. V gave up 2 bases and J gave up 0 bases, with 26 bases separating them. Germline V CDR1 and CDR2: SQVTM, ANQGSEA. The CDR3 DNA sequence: TGCAGCGTTGAAAGGCTAGACGAGGCATCCAACTTAAACTCCTACGAGCAGTACTTC. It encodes CSVERLDEASNLNSYEQYF.

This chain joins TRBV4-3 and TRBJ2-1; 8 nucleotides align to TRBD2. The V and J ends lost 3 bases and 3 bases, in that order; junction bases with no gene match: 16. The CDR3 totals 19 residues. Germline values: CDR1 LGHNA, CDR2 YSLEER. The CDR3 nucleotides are TGCGCCAGCAGCCAGGACCTCAAGCGGGAGAGGTTAGTCTACAATGAGCAGTTCTTC. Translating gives CASSQDLKRERLVYNEQFF.

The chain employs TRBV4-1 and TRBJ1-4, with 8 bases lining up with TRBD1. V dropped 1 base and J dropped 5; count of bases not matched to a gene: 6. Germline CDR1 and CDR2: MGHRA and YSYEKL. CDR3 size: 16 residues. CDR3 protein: CASSQVGTGLNEKLFF. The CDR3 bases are TGCGCCAGCAGCCAAGTGGGGACAGGTCTCAATGAAAAACTGTTTTTT.

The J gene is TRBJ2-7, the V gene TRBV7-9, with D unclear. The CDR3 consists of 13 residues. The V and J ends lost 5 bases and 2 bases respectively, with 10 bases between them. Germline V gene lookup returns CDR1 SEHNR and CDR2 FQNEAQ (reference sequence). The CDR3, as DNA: TGTGCCAGCAGCCCCACGGAGACCTACGAGCAGTACTTC. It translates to CASSPTETYEQYF. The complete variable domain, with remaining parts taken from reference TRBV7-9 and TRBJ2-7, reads DTGVSQNPRHKITKRGQNVTFRCDPISEHNRLYWYRQTLGQGPEFLTYFQNEAQLEKSRLLSDRFSAERPKGSFSTLEIQRTEQGDSAMYLCASSPTETYEQYFGPGTRLTVT.

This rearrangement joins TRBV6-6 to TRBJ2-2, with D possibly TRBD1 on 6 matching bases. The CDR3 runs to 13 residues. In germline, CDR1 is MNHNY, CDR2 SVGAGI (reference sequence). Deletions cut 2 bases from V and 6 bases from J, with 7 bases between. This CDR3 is CASSYKGAGELFF. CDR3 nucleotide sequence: TGTGCCAGCAGTTACAAGGGGGCCGGGGAGCTGTTTTTT.

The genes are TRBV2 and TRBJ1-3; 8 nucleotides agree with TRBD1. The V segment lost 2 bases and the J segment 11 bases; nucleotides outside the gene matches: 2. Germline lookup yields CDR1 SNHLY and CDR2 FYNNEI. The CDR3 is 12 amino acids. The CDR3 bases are TGTGCCAGCAGTGAACAACAGGGGGCCATATATTTT. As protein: CASSEQQGAIYF.

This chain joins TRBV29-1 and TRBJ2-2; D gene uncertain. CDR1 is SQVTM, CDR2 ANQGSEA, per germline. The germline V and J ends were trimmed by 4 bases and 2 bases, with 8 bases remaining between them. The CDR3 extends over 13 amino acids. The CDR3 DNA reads TGCAGCGTTGCGAGTGGTAACACCGGGGAGCTGTTTTTT. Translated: CSVASGNTGELFF.

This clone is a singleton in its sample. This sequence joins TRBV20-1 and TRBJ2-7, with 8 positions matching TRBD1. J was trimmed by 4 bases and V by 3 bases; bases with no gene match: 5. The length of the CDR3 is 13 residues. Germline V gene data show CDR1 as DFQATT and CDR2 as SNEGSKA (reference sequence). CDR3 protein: CSASRTGRYEQYF. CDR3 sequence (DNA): TGCAGTGCTAGTAGGACAGGGCGGTACGAGCAGTACTTC.